This TCR beta chain was sequenced in a study of T cells in Graves' hyperthyroidism and ophthalmopathy. Findings and limits, study-wide: Stable hyperthyroidism and ophthalmopathy were separated using 13 V-J signatures.

Points on this clonotype: Its specificity is not known.

Amplified TCR beta CDR3 regions derived from RNA transcripts. During a first-round RT-PCR of the TCR CDR3, the HTBI primer set was used. TCRdb itself ran the multiplex PCR reads through MiXCR, one entry per CDR3 protein. This sample yields 800,000 or so distinct CDR3 sequences, of which about 38% are seen a single time; 8% to 9% belongs to the top ten. The specimen was blood. This receptor was identified in a young man with Graves' hyperthyroidism.

CDR3 residues: CASIPGTPLRTDTQYF. The CDR3 region has the DNA TGTGCCAGCATCCCCGGGACACCACTTCGCACAGATACGCAGTATTTT. This chain connects TRBV25-1 to TRBJ2-3; weak D call: TRBD1 (6 bases). Trimming cost V 7 bases and J 1 base, with 18 bases left between them. Germline CDR1 reads MGHDK; CDR2 reads SYGVNS. This CDR3 has 16 amino acids.